This TCR beta chain was documented in a study of T cell responses to AZD1222 COVID-19 vaccine. About this clone itself: Its antigen is still unknown.

CDR1 is SGHTA and CDR2 is FQGNSA in the germline V gene. The germline V and J ends were trimmed by 1 base and 1 base, with 10 bases remaining between them. The CDR3 has 16 amino acids. General study results and limits: Vaccine-associated CD4 TCRs ranged over spike, dominating at 160-218 and 743-854. Repertoires were sampled only after the peak T cell response. Donors were largely white British and mainly female; clonal diversity was possibly underestimated. Once two AZD1222 doses were given, Spike-specific TCR breadth and depth went up.

Sequenced by immunoSEQ multiplex PCR; TCRdb stores in-frame clones only, minus some. The sample lists roughly 180,000 clones, 80% to 95% occurring once. This receptor was identified in an adult who received the AZD1222 COVID-19 vaccine. This sequence joins TRBV7-2 and TRBJ2-2; D gene uncertain. The specimen was peripheral blood, collected 28 days after the second AZD1222 dose. CDR3 sequence: CASSLEAGQNTGELFF. The CDR3 nucleotides are TGTGCCAGCAGCTTAGAAGCTGGGCAGAACACCGGGGAGCTGTTTTTT.